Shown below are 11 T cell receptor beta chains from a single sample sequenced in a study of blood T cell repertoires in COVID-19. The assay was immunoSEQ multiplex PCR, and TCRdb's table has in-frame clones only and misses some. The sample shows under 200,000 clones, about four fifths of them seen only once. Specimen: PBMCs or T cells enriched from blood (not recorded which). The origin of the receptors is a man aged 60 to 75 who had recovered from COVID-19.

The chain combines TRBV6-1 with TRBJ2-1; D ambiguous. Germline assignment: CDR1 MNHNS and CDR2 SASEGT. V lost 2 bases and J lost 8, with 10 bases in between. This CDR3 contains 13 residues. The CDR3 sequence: CASSESSRDEQFF. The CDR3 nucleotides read TGTGCCAGCAGTGAAAGTTCTCGGGATGAGCAGTTCTTC.

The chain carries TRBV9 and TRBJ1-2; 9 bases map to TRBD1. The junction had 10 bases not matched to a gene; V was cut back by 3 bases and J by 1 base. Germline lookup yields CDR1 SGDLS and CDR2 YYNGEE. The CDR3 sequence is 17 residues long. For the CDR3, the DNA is TGTGCCAGCAGCGCCCGTACAGACAGGGGGTATAACTATGGCTACACCTTC. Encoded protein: CASSARTDRGYNYGYTF.

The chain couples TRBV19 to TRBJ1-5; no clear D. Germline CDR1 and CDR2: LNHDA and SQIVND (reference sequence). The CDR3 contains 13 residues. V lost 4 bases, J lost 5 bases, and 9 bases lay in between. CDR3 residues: CASSSDLDQPQHF. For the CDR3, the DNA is TGTGCCAGTAGTAGCGACTTGGATCAGCCCCAGCATTTT.

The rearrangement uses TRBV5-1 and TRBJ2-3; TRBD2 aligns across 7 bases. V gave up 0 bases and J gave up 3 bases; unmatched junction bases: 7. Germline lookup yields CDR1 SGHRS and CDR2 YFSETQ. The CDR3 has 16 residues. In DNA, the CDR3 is TGCGCCAGCAGCTTGGACCTAGCGGCGGGAACAGATACGCAGTATTTT. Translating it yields CASSLDLAAGTDTQYF.

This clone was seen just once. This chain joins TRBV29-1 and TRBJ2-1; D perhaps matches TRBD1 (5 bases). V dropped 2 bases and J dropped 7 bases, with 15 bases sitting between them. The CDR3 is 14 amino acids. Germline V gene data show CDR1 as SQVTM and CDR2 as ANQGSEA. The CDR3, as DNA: TGCAGCGTTGAATTAGTGACAGTATATAATGAGCAGTTCTTC. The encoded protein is CSVELVTVYNEQFF.

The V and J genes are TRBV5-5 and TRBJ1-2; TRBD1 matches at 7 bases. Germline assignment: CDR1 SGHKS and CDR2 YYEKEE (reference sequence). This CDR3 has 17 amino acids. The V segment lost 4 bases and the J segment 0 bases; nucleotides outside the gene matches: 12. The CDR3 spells CASSPSLDRVTNYGYTF. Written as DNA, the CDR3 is TGTGCCAGCAGCCCTTCCTTAGACAGGGTGACTAACTATGGCTACACCTTC.

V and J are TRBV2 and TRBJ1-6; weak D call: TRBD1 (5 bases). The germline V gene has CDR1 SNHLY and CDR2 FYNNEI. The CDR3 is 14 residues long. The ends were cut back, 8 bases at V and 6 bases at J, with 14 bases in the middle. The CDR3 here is CASGAQRRNSPLHF. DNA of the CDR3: TGTGCCAGCGGGGCCCAAAGGCGTAATTCACCCCTCCACTTT.

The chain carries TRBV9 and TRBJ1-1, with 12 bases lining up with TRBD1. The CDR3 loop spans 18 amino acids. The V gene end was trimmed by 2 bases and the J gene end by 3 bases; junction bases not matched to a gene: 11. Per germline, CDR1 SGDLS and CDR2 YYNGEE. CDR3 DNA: TGTGCCAGCAGCGTGAACCGGGACAGGGGGCTCGAGGACACTGAAGCTTTCTTT. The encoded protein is CASSVNRDRGLEDTEAFF.

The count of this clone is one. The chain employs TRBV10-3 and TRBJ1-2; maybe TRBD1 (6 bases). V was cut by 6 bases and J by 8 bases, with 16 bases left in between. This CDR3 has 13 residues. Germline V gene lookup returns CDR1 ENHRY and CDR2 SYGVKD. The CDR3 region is CAISPTGDRGYTF. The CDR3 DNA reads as TGTGCCATCAGCCCGACAGGTGATAGGGGCTACACCTTC.

CDR3 in DNA: TGTGCCAGCCGCGTGGGCTCGGGGCAGCCCCAGCATTTT. It is translated as CASRVGSGQPQHF. The chain is built from TRBV12-3 or TRBV12-4 and TRBJ1-5; D gene unclear. The V end was cut by 8 bases, the J end by 7 bases, with 15 bases between. The CDR3 runs 13 residues.

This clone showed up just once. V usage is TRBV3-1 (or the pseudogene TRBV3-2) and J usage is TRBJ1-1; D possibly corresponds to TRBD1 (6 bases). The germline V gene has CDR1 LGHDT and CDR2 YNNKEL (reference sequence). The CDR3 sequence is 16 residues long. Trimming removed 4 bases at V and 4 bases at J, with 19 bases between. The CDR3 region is CASSLQRGGLSTEAFF. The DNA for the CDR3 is TGTGCCAGCAGCCTCCAAAGGGGGGGGCTGAGCACTGAAGCTTTCTTT.